This TCR beta chain stems from a study of blood T cell repertoires in COVID-19 (dated by TCRdb to the early 2020s). General notes on the study: Collaborator samples came from the United States, Italy and Spain and covered acute and convalescent phases of COVID-19. HLA class I and class II types, where available, came from metadata supplied by the sample provider rather than from assay-based typing. Samples were obtained from the ongoing ImmuneRACE study (first 160 participants) and from over a thousand subjects provided by 6 global collaborators. The material from the prospective study consisted of cDNA or gDNA derived from T cells, B-cell-depleted T cells, or PBMCs. Nearly every sample came with metadata listing a de-identified subject ID, COVID-19 status, age in years and sex. Deeply sampled blood TCRbeta repertoires from subjects exposed to, actively infected with, or recovered from COVID-19 were included in the dataset. A freely available public database, intended as a resource for researchers studying the immune response to SARS-CoV-2, is where the repertoires were released.

The immunoSEQ Assay, a bias-controlled multiplex PCR, was used to amplify TCRbeta CDR3 regions from genomic DNA. Processing in the source paper ran as follows. Within the assay, amplification of reference gene primers was used to estimate how many nucleated cells each sample contained. To quantify the absolute abundance of each unique TCRbeta CDR3 rearrangement, sequence reads were collapsed and filtered. Productive Simpson clonality was computed per sample as the square root of Simpson's diversity index over productive rearrangements. TCRdb stores this immuneACCESS table with in-frame sequences only. Part of the clones is absent; in the studies checked, under half of the shortfall reflects unresolved V genes, and no reason is known for the rest. V and J calls plus clone size are reproduced from that table; the DNA served to infer D and trimming. Present in this sample are 25,000 to 30,000 clones, 55% to 75% of which were seen just once. Clones ranked in the top ten supply around 21% of the sample.

Broad study findings and their caveats: The amount of clinical and demographic metadata varied by source and participant and was provided uncurated.

As to this clone: The antigen it binds to is not known. It has no much larger one-base neighbor in the sample; base qualities were not kept.

The collaborating institutions used their own protocols to collect whole blood in K2EDTA tubes. For TCRbeta analysis, collaborator samples were shipped as frozen whole blood, as isolated PBMCs, or as DNA extracted from either sample type. V sheds 0 bases and J sheds 5 bases, leaving 10 bases between their ends. CDR1 MGHRA and CDR2 YSYEKL were looked up in the germline V gene. The CDR3 holds 14 amino acids from the cysteine to the phenylalanine. Just CDR3 DNA is preserved here, 42 bases in frame from base 1. What was sequenced was peripheral blood. The rearranged chain carries TRBV4-1 and TRBJ1-2, with no confidently assigned D gene. This clonotype was obtained from a boy between 2 and 10 years old with active or convalescent COVID-19. The DNA sequence follows: TGCGCCAGCAGCCAAGATAGAGGGTGGTATGGCTACACCTTC. Its protein is CASSQDRGWYGYTF.